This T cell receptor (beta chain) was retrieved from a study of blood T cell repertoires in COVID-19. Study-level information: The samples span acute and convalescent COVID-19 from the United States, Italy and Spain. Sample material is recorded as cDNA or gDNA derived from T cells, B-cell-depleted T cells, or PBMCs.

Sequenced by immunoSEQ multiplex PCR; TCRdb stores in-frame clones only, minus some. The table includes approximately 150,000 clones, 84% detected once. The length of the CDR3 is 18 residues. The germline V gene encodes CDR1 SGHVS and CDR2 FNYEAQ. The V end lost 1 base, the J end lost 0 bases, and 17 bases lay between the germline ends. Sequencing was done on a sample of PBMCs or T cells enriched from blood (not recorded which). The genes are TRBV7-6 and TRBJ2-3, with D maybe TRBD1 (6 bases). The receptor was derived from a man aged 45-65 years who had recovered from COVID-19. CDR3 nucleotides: TGTGCCAGCAGCTTAGATGTCCCAGGGGTGCTTAGCACAGATACGCAGTATTTT. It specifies CASSLDVPGVLSTDTQYF.